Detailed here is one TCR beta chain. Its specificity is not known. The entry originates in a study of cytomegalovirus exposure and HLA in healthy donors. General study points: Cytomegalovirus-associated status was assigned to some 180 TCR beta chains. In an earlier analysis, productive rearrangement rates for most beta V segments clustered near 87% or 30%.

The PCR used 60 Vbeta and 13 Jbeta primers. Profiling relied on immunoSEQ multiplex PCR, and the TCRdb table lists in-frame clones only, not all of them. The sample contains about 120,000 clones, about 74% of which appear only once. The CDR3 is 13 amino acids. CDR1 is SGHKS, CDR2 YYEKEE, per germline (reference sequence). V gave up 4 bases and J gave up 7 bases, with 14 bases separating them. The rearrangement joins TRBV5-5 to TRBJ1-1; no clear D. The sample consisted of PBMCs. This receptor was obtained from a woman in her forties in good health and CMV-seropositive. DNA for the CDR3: TGTGCCAGCAGCGGCACAGTACAAAATGAAGCTTTCTTT. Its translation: CASSGTVQNEAFF.